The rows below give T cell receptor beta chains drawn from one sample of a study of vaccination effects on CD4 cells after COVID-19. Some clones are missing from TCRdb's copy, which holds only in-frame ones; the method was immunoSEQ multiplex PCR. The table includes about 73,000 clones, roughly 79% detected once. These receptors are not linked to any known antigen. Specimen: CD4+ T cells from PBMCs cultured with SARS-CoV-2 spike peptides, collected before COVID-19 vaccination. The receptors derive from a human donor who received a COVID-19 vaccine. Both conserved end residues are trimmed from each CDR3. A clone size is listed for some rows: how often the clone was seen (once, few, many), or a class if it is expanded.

CDR3: AWSALAGGKETQY
V: TRBV30
size: .
J: TRBJ2-5

CDR3: ATSDPGNSGNTIY
V: TRBV24-1
size: .
J: TRBJ1-3

CDR3: ATSDPKISGGAYNEQF
V: TRBV24-1
size: once
J: TRBJ2-1

CDR3: ASSGGPNNEQF
V: TRBV7-3
size: .
J: TRBJ2-1

CDR3: ASSPQDGSTDTQY
V: TRBV7-2
size: .
J: TRBJ2-3

CDR3: ASSLGATNEKLF
V: TRBV5-1
size: .
J: TRBJ1-4

CDR3: ASSSSGQYNSPLH
V: TRBV5-1
size: .
J: TRBJ1-6

CDR3: ASSPAGVGYT
V: TRBV18
size: .
J: TRBJ1-2

CDR3: ATSRDLGETQY
V: TRBV15
size: .
J: TRBJ2-5

CDR3: ASSQVGSSNYGYT
V: TRBV4-1
size: .
J: TRBJ1-2

CDR3: ASSYAAGTSGGRDTQY
V: TRBV6-2/TRBV6-3
size: once
J: TRBJ2-3